The 30 T cell receptor beta chains reported below all come from one sample, sequenced in a study of post-analysis software for immune sequencing data. Study results and limitations: Patients used four to six TRBV segments, including TRBV5-6, TRBV5-1 and TRBV20-1, more often than controls.

Each TCR beta cDNA library carried unique molecular identifiers. TCRdb reprocessed the PCR reads via MiXCR and lists one record per CDR3 protein. Among about 810,000 distinct CDR3 sequences listed, about 57% were seen once. Their antigens remain unidentified. The sample comprised blood. The receptors originated from a girl aged 10 to 17 with multiple sclerosis.

The rearrangement uses TRBV5-1 and TRBJ2-1; no clear D. Per the germline V gene, CDR1 is SGHRS and CDR2 is YFSETQ. The CDR3 has 15 residues. The ends were cut back, 1 base at V and 4 bases at J, with 12 bases in the middle. CDR3 DNA: TGCGCCAGCAGCTTGATAGTGGGCCTATACAATGAGCAGTTCTTC. Amino acid sequence: CASSLIVGLYNEQFF.

This clonotype was seen only a few times. The genes are TRBV5-1 and TRBJ2-5; possible D gene TRBD2, 5 bases. Trimming shortened V by 3 bases and J by 2 bases, and 11 bases separated the two germline ends. Germline CDR1 and CDR2: SGHRS and YFSETQ. The CDR3 covers 14 residues. As DNA, the CDR3 is TGCGCCAGCAGCTCTATCCCGGGGCAAGAGACCCAGTACTTC. This translates into CASSSIPGQETQYF.

The chain uses TRBV4-1 and TRBJ2-1, with D possibly being TRBD1 or TRBD2 (5 bases each). CDR1 is MGHRA and CDR2 is YSYEKL in the germline V gene. V lost 1 base and J lost 2, with 18 bases in between. The CDR3 length is 18 residues. CDR3 amino acids: CASSQGAPGPTPYNEQFF. The CDR3 DNA reads as TGCGCCAGCAGCCAAGGGGCCCCGGGACCCACACCCTACAATGAGCAGTTCTTC.

The rearrangement links TRBV20-1 to TRBJ1-1; a possible D gene is TRBD1 (5 bases). Germline-derived CDR1 and CDR2 are DFQATT and SNEGSKA (reference sequence). CDR3 length equals 15 residues. Trimming shortened V by 3 bases and J by 0 bases, and 14 bases separated the two germline ends. The CDR3 nucleotides are TGCAGTGCTAGGCGGACACTGATAATGAACACTGAAGCTTTCTTT. This translates into CSARRTLIMNTEAFF.

This clonotype was detected once. This sequence joins TRBV20-1 and TRBJ2-6; 11 bases are a match to TRBD2. Germline values: CDR1 DFQATT, CDR2 SNEGSKA (reference sequence). The CDR3 is 18 residues long. The V and J ends lost 3 bases and 0 bases, in that order; junction bases with no gene match: 7. CDR3 in amino acids: CSASRLAGGTSGANVLTF. DNA of the CDR3: TGCAGTGCTAGTCGGCTAGCGGGGGGAACCTCTGGGGCCAACGTCCTGACTTTC.

Only a few counts were recorded for this clonotype. The chain is built from TRBV6-6 and TRBJ1-5; D is perhaps TRBD1 (5 bases). With 10 bases removed from V and 0 bases from J, the gap between germline ends came to 10 bases. The CDR3 is made up of 13 amino acids. In germline, CDR1 is MNHNY, CDR2 SVGAGI (reference sequence). This chain's CDR3 is CATSGLSNQPQHF. CDR3 in DNA: TGTGCCACTTCGGGACTTAGCAATCAGCCCCAGCATTTT.

The V gene is TRBV7-9, the J gene TRBJ2-1; 15 bases line up with TRBD2. Germline CDR1 SEHNR, CDR2 FQNEAQ (reference sequence). The CDR3 spans 18 residues. V lost 5 bases and J lost 8; bases outside the gene matches: 13. The CDR3, as DNA: TGTGCCAGCAGCCACGGACTAGCGGGAGGGCCCCGGCCCCATGAGCAGTTCTTC. It yields the protein CASSHGLAGGPRPHEQFF.

The genes are TRBV4-1 and TRBJ1-1, with 10 bases fitting TRBD1. Trimming removed 1 base from V and 4 bases from J; junction bases left unmatched: 3. CDR1 and CDR2 from the germline V gene are MGHRA and YSYEKL. CDR3 size: 15 residues. The CDR3 protein is CASSQVGTGATEAFF. In DNA, the CDR3 is TGCGCCAGCAGCCAAGTTGGGACAGGGGCCACTGAAGCTTTCTTT.

The chain carries TRBV2 and TRBJ2-7; D may be TRBD1 or TRBD2 (5 bases each). Trimming shortened V by 6 bases and J by 3 bases, and 12 bases separated the two germline ends. Germline CDR1 reads SNHLY; CDR2 reads FYNNEI. The CDR3 contains 13 residues. CDR3 region: CASRGDGVYEQYF. For the CDR3, the DNA is TGTGCCAGCAGAGGGGACGGAGTCTACGAGCAGTACTTC.

The rearrangement links TRBV20-1 to TRBJ1-5; 7 bases are shared with TRBD1. The V segment lost 5 bases and the J segment 0 bases; nucleotides outside the gene matches: 7. CDR1 is DFQATT and CDR2 is SNEGSKA in the germline V gene (reference sequence). There are 15 residues in the CDR3. CDR3 sequence reads: CSASTDRDSNQPQHF. DNA of the CDR3: TGCAGTGCTTCAACCGACAGGGATAGCAATCAGCCCCAGCATTTT.

The chain is built from TRBV29-1 and TRBJ2-1; no firm D call. The CDR3 contains 13 residues. The V gene lost 6 bases and the J gene lost 1 base, with 10 bases spanning the gap. Germline V gives CDR1 SQVTM, CDR2 ANQGSEA. CDR3 loop: CSVRVNSYNEQFF. For the CDR3, the DNA is TGCAGCGTCCGGGTCAATTCCTACAATGAGCAGTTCTTC.

In this sample, this clonotype turned up a few times. The rearrangement links TRBV4-1 to TRBJ2-1, with TRBD2 matching over 8 bases. CDR3 size: 16 residues. Germline V gives CDR1 MGHRA, CDR2 YSYEKL. V lost 4 bases, J lost 8 bases, and 13 bases stayed unmatched. The CDR3 sequence is CASSLPPQREFDEQFF. The CDR3 region has the DNA TGCGCCAGCAGCCTCCCCCCTCAGCGGGAGTTCGATGAGCAGTTCTTC.

In its sample, this clonotype was seen once. The chain links TRBV12-3 or TRBV12-4 to TRBJ1-1; D may be TRBD1 (5 bases). Trimming pared 6 bases from V and 1 base from J, leaving 21 bases between. The CDR3 is 17 amino acids. CDR3 in amino acids: CASRSAWGSYRNTEAFF. In nucleotides, the CDR3 is TGTGCCAGCAGGTCTGCCTGGGGCAGCTACCGGAACACTGAAGCTTTCTTT.

This clonotype has more than one count but fewer than ten. V and J are TRBV29-1 and TRBJ2-7, with 8 bases fitting TRBD2. From germline, CDR1 is SQVTM and CDR2 ANQGSEA. V lost 6 bases and J lost 4; bases outside the gene matches: 11. There are 14 residues in the CDR3. CDR3 protein: CSVTGGLDKYEQYF. The CDR3 DNA reads as TGCAGCGTCACGGGGGGACTAGATAAATACGAGCAGTACTTC.

The chain uses TRBV5-6 and TRBJ1-2, with D possibly being TRBD1 (5 bases). V was clipped by 10 bases and J by 5 bases, with 18 bases between them. Germline V gives CDR1 SGHDT, CDR2 YYEEEE. This CDR3 has 13 residues. The CDR3 DNA follows: TGTGCCTCCTACGGGACTCTCGGGTATGGCTACACCTTC. It translates to CASYGTLGYGYTF.

This clonotype has just a few counts. The genes are TRBV7-6 and TRBJ2-3; TRBD2 is a possible D gene (6 bases). The CDR3 is made up of 16 amino acids. Deletions cut 3 bases from V and 0 bases from J, with 13 bases between. Germline V lookup: CDR1 SGHVS, CDR2 FNYEAQ. This CDR3 reads CASSFSSGASTDTQYF. The CDR3 coding sequence is TGTGCCAGCAGCTTTTCTTCGGGAGCTAGCACAGATACGCAGTATTTT.

The V and J genes are TRBV5-1 and TRBJ1-2; D not resolved. Germline values: CDR1 SGHRS, CDR2 YFSETQ. The V end lost 0 bases, the J end lost 8 bases, and 8 bases lay between the germline ends. CDR3 length equals 12 residues. CDR3 amino acids: CASSLERAGYTF. The CDR3 bases are TGCGCCAGCAGCTTGGAAAGGGCCGGCTACACCTTC.

The table lists this clonotype with a few counts. J is TRBJ2-3 and V is TRBV7-2; 13 bases match TRBD2. Germline V lookup: CDR1 SGHTA, CDR2 FQGNSA. The CDR3 consists of 16 residues. Unmatched junction bases numbered 3, after V lost 4 bases and J lost 2 bases. The CDR3 here is CASSSTSGGYTDTQYF. The CDR3 bases are TGTGCCAGCAGCTCGACTAGCGGGGGGTACACAGATACGCAGTATTTT.

Points on this clonotype: Sequence at one end of the junction differs from germline and may be a read error. The chain employs TRBV27 and TRBJ2-5; D gene ambiguous. Per the germline V gene, CDR1 is MNHEY and CDR2 is SMNVEV (reference sequence). The CDR3 has 16 residues. CDR3 sequence: CASSLSGGSGWQTRYF. The CDR3 nucleotides read TGTGCCAGCAGTTTGTCCGGCGGTTCGGGTTGGCAGACCCGGTACTTC.

As DNA, the CDR3 is TGTGCCAGCAGCTTATCCAGGGTGGAAGGCTACACCTTC. Translating it yields CASSLSRVEGYTF. This rearrangement joins TRBV7-9 to TRBJ1-2; TRBD1 is a possible D gene (5 bases). CDR3 length equals 13 residues. The germline CDR1 and CDR2 sequences are SEHNR and FQNEAQ (reference sequence). The ends were cut back, 2 bases at V and 8 bases at J, with 12 bases in the middle.

The chain combines TRBV5-1 with TRBJ2-3, with 8 bases aligning to TRBD2. This CDR3 is built from 15 residues. V gave up 7 bases and J gave up 4 bases; unmatched junction bases: 11. CDR1 SGHRS and CDR2 YFSETQ come from the germline V gene. The CDR3 bases are TGCGCCAGCGCAGTCGGAGCGGGAGCCGCAGATACGCAGTATTTT. Translating it yields CASAVGAGAADTQYF.

This rearrangement joins TRBV12-3 or TRBV12-4 to TRBJ2-4; no reliable D call. The CDR3 covers 15 residues. The germline V and J ends were trimmed by 3 bases and 0 bases, with 9 bases remaining between them. The CDR3 DNA reads as TGTGCCAGCAGTTTCGGCCTACTAGCCAAAAACATTCAGTACTTC. It encodes CASSFGLLAKNIQYF.

V usage is TRBV7-2 and J usage is TRBJ2-5, with 9 bases fitting TRBD2. The better agreement between TRBJ2-7 and the DNA end casts doubt on the J call. The CDR3 covers 15 residues. From germline, CDR1 is SGHTA and CDR2 FQGNSA. The CDR3 DNA reads TGTGCCAGCAGCCCCGGCGGGGGGGGGGACTACGAGCAGTACTTC. Protein product: CASSPGGGGDYEQYF.

Only a few counts were recorded for this clonotype. The chain links TRBV5-6 to TRBJ1-2; 8 bases map to TRBD1. The J segment lost 0 bases and the V segment lost 1 base, leaving 8 bases of the junction unmatched. This CDR3 has 17 amino acids. In germline, CDR1 is SGHDT, CDR2 YYEEEE. The CDR3 sequence: CASSLLRDRQANYGYTF. The CDR3 DNA sequence: TGTGCCAGCAGCTTGCTCCGGGACAGGCAAGCTAACTATGGCTACACCTTC.

The chain recombines TRBV29-1 with TRBJ2-3; 7 nucleotides align to TRBD2. This CDR3 spans 13 amino acids. With V trimmed by 6 bases and J by 2 bases, 5 bases remained unmatched. Germline V gene sequence: CDR1 SQVTM, CDR2 ANQGSEA. The CDR3 nucleotides read TGCAGCGTCTCGGGACTAAACACAGATACGCAGTATTTT. It specifies CSVSGLNTDTQYF.

This clonotype came up many times. This chain uses TRBV20-1 with TRBJ2-7; D is perhaps TRBD1 (5 bases). CDR1 and CDR2 (germline): DFQATT, SNEGSKA (reference sequence). The CDR3 extends over 15 amino acids. Trimming pared 4 bases from V and 2 bases from J, leaving 18 bases between. CDR3 coding DNA: TGCAGTGCTAAACCTCAGGGTGCCAACCCCTACGAGCAGTACTTC. Translating gives CSAKPQGANPYEQYF.

The V gene is TRBV7-3, the J gene TRBJ2-7; possibly TRBD1 or TRBD2 for D (6 bases each). The V end was cut by 4 bases, the J end by 5 bases, with 24 bases between. The CDR3 is 17 amino acids. The germline V gene has CDR1 SGHTA and CDR2 FQGTGA. DNA of the CDR3: TGTGCCAGCAGCTCGTACCCAGTGGGGGGCCTATATCACGAGCAGTACTTC. This codes for CASSSYPVGGLYHEQYF.

CDR3 loop: CASSLGLAPRETQYF. The DNA for the CDR3 is TGCGCCAGCAGCTTGGGACTAGCACCCCGTGAGACCCAGTACTTC. The V call is TRBV5-1, the J call TRBJ2-5, with 7 bases lining up with TRBD2. The CDR3 is 15 amino acids. V was pared by 0 bases and J by 5 bases, with 7 bases of the junction left unmatched. Germline V gives CDR1 SGHRS, CDR2 YFSETQ.

This clonotype was counted between two and nine times. The rearrangement uses TRBV9 and TRBJ2-1; D is undetermined. Germline V gives CDR1 SGDLS, CDR2 YYNGEE. The CDR3 runs to 13 residues. V lost 1 base, J lost 9 bases, and 11 bases lay in between. The CDR3, as DNA: TGTGCCAGCAGCGTACGAGTAACCGCTGAGCAGTTCTTC. This gives the protein CASSVRVTAEQFF.

The J gene is TRBJ2-7, the V gene TRBV15; 8 bases fit TRBD2. J lost 5 bases, V lost 7 bases, and 7 bases had no gene match. Germline V CDR1 and CDR2: LNHNV, YYDKDF (reference sequence). The CDR3 is made up of 13 amino acids. This CDR3 is CATKGLDLHEQYF. The DNA of the CDR3 is TGTGCCACCAAGGGACTAGACCTCCACGAGCAGTACTTC.